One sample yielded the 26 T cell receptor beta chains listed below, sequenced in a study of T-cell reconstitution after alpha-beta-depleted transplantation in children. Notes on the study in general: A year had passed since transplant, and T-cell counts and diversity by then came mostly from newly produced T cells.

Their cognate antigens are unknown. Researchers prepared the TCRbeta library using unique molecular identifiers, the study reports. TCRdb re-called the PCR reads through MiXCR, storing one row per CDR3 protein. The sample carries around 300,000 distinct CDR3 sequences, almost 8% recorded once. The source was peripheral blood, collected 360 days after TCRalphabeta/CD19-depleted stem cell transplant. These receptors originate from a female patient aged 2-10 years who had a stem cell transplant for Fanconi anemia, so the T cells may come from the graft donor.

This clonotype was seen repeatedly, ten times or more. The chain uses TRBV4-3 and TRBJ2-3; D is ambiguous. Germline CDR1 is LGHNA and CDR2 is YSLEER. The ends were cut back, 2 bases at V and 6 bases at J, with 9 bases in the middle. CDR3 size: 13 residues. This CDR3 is CASSQTPVDTQYF. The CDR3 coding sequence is TGCGCCAGCAGCCAAACCCCGGTTGATACGCAGTATTTT.

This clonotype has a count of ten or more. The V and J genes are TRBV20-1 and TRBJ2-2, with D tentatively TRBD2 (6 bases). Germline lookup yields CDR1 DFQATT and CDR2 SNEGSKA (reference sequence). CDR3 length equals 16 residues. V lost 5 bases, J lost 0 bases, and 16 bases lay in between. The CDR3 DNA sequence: TGCAGTGCTGCGGGTAGCGGAAGACCGAACACCGGGGAGCTGTTTTTT. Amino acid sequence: CSAAGSGRPNTGELFF.

The CDR3 region is CSAGDGTYNEQFF. The CDR3 coding sequence is TGCAGTGCTGGGGACGGTACCTACAATGAGCAGTTCTTC. This chain links TRBV20-1 with TRBJ2-1, with D perhaps assigned TRBD1 or TRBD2 (5 bases each). The germline V gene encodes CDR1 DFQATT and CDR2 SNEGSKA (reference sequence). The CDR3 contains 13 residues. Trimming left V 5 bases short and J 2 bases short, with 10 bases between.

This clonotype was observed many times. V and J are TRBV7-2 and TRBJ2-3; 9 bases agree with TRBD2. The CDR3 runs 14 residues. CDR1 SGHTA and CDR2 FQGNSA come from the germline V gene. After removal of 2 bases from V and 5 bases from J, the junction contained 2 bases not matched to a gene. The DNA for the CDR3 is TGTGCCAGCAGCTTATCACTAGCGGGAGATACGCAGTATTTT. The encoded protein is CASSLSLAGDTQYF.

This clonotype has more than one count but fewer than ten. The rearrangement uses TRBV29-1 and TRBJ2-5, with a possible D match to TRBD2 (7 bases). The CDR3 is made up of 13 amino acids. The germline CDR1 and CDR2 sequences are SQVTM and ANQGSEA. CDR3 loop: CGGGHRAAETQYF. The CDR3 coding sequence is TGCGGGGGGGGCCACCGAGCCGCGGAGACCCAGTACTTC. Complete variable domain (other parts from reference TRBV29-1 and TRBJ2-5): SAVISQKPSRDICQRGTSLTIQCQVDSQVTMMFWYRQQPGQSLTLIATANQGSEATYESGFVIDKFPISRPNLTFSTLTVSNMSPEDSSIYLCGGGHRAAETQYFGPGTRLLVL.

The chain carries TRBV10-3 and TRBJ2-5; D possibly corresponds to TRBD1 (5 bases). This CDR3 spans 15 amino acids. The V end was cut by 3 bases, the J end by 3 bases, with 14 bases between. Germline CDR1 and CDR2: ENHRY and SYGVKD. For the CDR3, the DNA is TGTGCCATCAGTGAAGGGGCAGAAGAGGAAGAGACCCAGTACTTC. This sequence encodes CAISEGAEEEETQYF.

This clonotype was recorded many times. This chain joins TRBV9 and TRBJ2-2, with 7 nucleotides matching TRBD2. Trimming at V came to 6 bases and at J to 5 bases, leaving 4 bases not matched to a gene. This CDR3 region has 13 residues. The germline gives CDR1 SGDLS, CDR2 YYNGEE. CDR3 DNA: TGTGCCAGCATGGCGGGGGTGACCGGGGAGCTGTTTTTT. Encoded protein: CASMAGVTGELFF. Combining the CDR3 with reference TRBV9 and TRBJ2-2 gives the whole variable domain DSGVTQTPKHLITATGQRVTLRCSPRSGDLSVYWYQQSLDQGLQFLIQYYNGEERAKGNILERFSAQQFPDLHSELNLSSLELGDSALYFCASMAGVTGELFFGEGSRLTVL.

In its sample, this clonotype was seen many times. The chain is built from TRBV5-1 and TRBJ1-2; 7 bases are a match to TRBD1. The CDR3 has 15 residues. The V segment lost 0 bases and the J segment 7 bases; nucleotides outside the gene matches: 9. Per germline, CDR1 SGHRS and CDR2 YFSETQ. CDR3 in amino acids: CASSLGPDRVSGYTF. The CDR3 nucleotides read TGCGCCAGCAGCTTGGGGCCCGACAGGGTCAGTGGCTACACCTTC.

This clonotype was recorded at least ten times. The CDR3 loop reads CASSIEDTQYF. In DNA form, the CDR3 reads TGTGCCAGCAGTATAGAGGATACGCAGTATTTT. The chain has TRBV21-1 and TRBJ2-3. TRBV21-1 is listed as a pseudogene. The CDR3 totals 11 residues.

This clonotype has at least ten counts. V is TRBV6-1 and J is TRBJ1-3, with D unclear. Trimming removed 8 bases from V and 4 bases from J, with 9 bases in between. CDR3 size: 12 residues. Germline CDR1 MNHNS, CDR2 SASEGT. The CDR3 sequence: CASRERGNTIYF. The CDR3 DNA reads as TGTGCCAGCCGCGAACGAGGAAACACCATATATTTT.

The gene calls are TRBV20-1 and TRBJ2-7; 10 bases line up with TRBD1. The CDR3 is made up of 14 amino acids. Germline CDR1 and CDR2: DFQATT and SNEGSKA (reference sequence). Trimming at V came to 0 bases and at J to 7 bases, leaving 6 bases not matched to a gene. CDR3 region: CSARDLTGGREQYV. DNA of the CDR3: TGCAGTGCTAGAGATCTGACAGGGGGCCGGGAGCAGTACGTC.

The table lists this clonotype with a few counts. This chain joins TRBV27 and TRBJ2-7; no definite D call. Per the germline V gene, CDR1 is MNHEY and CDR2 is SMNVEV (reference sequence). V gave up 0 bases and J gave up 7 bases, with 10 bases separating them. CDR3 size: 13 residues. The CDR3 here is CASSLSNLREQYF. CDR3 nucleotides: TGTGCCAGCAGTTTATCGAATTTACGGGAGCAGTACTTC.

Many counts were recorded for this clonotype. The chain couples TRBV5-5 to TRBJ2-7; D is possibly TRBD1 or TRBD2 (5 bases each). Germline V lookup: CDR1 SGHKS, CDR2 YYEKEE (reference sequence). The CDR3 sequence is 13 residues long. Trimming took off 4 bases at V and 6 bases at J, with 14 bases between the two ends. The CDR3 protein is CASSPTGTGEQYV. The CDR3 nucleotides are TGTGCCAGCAGCCCAACCGGGACGGGCGAGCAGTACGTC.

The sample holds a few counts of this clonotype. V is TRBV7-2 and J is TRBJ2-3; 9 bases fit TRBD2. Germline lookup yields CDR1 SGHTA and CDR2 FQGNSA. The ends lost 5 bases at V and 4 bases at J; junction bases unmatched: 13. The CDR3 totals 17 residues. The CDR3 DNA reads TGTGCCAGCAGCCCGAGGGGCGCGGGGGGGCGGCCAGATACGCAGTATTTT. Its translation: CASSPRGAGGRPDTQYF.

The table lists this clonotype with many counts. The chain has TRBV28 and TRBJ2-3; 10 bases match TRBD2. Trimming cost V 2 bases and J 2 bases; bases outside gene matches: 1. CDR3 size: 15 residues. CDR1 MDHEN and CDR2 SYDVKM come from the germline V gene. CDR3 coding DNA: TGTGCCAGCAGTTTACTAGCGGGGGACACAGATACGCAGTATTTT. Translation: CASSLLAGDTDTQYF.

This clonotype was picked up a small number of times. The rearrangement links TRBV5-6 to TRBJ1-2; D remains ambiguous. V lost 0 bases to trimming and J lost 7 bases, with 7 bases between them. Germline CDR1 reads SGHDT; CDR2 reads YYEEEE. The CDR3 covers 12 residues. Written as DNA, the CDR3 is TGTGCCAGCAGCTTGGGTGTGGGTGGCTACACCTTC. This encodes CASSLGVGGYTF. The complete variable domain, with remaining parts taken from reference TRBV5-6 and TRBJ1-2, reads DAGVTQSPTHLIKTRGQQVTLRCSPKSGHDTVSWYQQALGQGPQFIFQYYEEEERQRGNFPDRFSGHQFPNYSSELNVNALLLGDSALYLCASSLGVGGYTFGSGTRLTVV.

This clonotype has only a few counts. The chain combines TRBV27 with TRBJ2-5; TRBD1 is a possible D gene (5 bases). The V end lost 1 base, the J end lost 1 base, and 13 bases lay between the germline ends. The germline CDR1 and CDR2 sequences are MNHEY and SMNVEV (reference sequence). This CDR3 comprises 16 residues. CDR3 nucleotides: TGTGCCAGCAGTTTATTGGCAGGGTCTGGCCAAGAGACCCAGTACTTC. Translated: CASSLLAGSGQETQYF.

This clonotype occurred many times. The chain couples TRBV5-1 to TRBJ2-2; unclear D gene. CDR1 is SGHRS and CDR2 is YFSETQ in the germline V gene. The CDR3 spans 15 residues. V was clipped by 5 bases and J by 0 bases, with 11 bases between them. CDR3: CASRMDGANTGELFF. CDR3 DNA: TGCGCCAGCAGAATGGACGGCGCGAACACCGGGGAGCTGTTTTTT.

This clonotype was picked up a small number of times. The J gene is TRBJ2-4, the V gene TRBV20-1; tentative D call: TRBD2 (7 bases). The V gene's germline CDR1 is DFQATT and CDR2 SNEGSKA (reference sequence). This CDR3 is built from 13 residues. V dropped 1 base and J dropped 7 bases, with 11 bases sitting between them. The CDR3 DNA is TGCAGTGCTAGAGGGGGGGGCAGGAACATTCAGTACTTC. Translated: CSARGGGRNIQYF.

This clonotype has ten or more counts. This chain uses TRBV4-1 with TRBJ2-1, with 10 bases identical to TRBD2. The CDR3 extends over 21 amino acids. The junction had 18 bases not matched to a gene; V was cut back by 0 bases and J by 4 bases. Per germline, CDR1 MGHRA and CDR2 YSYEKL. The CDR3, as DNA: TGCGCCAGCAGCCAAGATCTGTGGACAGGGTATGGACTAGCGGAGTACAATGAGCAGTTCTTC. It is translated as CASSQDLWTGYGLAEYNEQFF.

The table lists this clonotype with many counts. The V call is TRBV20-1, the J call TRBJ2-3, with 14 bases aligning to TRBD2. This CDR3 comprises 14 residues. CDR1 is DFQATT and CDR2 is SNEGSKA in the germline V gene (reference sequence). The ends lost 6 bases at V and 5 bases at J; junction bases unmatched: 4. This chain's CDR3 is CSAGLAGGGDTQYF. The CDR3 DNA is TGCAGTGCCGGACTAGCGGGAGGTGGAGATACGCAGTATTTT.

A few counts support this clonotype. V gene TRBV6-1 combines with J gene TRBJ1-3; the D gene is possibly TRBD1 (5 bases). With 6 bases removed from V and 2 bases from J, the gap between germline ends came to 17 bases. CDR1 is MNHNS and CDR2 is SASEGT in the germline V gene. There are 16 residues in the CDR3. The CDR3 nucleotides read TGTGCCAGCAGCAGCGAACAGGTGTTAGCTGGAAACACCATATATTTT. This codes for CASSSEQVLAGNTIYF.

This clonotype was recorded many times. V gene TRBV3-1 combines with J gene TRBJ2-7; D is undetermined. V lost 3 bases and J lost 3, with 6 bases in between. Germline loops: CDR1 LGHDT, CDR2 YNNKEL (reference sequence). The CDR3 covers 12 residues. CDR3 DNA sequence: TGTGCCAGCAGCCAGACACACTACGAGCAGTACTTC. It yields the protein CASSQTHYEQYF.

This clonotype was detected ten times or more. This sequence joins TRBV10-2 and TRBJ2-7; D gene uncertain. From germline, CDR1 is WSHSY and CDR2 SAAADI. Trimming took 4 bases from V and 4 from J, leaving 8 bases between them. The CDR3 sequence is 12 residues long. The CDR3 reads CASSGVPYEQYF. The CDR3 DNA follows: TGCGCCAGCAGTGGGGTACCGTACGAGCAGTACTTC.

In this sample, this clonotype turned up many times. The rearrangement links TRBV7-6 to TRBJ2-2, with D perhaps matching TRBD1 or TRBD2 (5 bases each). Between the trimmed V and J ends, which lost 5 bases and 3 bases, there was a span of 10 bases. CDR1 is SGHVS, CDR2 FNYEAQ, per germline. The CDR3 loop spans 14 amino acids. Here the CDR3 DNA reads TGTGCCAGCAGCCAGGGAGCCTACACCGGGGAGCTGTTTTTT. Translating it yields CASSQGAYTGELFF.

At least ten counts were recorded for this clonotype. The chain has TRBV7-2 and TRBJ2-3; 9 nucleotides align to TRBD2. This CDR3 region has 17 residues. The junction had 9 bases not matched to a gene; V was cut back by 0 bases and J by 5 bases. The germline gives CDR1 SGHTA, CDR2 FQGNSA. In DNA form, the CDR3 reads TGTGCCAGCAGCTTAGCCTTTCAAGCGGGGGGCGAAGATACGCAGTATTTT. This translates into CASSLAFQAGGEDTQYF.